The rows below give T cell receptor beta chains drawn from one sample of a study of OX40 agonist ivuxolimab in advanced cancers. Using immunoSEQ multiplex PCR, the repertoire was profiled, and TCRdb retains in-frame clones only, with some absent. This sample carries tens of thousands of clones, about 91% of them seen once, and the ten largest clones take 2% to 3%. The sample consisted of CD4+ or CD8+ T cells sorted from blood, taken in a trial of the OX40 agonist ivuxolimab. The receptor source for this set is an adult with an advanced solid tumor such as melanoma, head and neck, liver or kidney cancer. Both conserved end residues are part of each CDR3. The D gene is left open where the match is weak. Clone size is stated in some rows and not others, as once, few, many or a class when expanded.

NA	TRBJ2-7	NA	TRBV19	CASSRLGTTYEQYF	TGTGCCAGTAGTCGGCTAGGGACAACCTACGAGCAGTACTTC
NA	TRBJ2-7	NA	TRBV6-6	CASSPTLGYEQYF	TGTGCCAGCAGTCCTACCCTGGGTTACGAGCAGTACTTC
NA	TRBJ2-4	NA	TRBV18	CASSPQSPPGNIQYF	TGTGCCAGCTCACCCCAGAGCCCTCCGGGGAACATTCAGTACTTC
once	TRBJ2-1	NA	TRBV18	CASSLTETQFNEQFF	TGTGCCAGCTCCCTGACAGAGACCCAGTTTAATGAGCAGTTCTTC
NA	TRBJ2-1	TRBD1	TRBV5-1	CASSPNRGSTGDEQFF	TGCGCCAGCAGCCCGAACAGGGGAAGCACCGGGGATGAGCAGTTCTTC
NA	TRBJ2-7	TRBD2	TRBV2	CASNKGMGLADYEQYF	TGTGCCAGCAATAAGGGGATGGGACTAGCGGATTACGAGCAGTACTTC
NA	TRBJ1-2	TRBD1	TRBV7-2	CASSLARGPYGYTF	TGTGCCAGCAGCTTAGCCAGGGGGCCTTATGGCTACACCTTC
once	TRBJ2-6	NA	TRBV19	CASSEGTGANVLTF	TGTGCCAGTAGCGAGGGTACTGGGGCCAACGTCCTGACTTTC
NA	TRBJ1-2	NA	TRBV6-5	CASSPAWIYYYGYTF	TGTGCCAGCAGTCCCGCCTGGATTTATTACTATGGCTACACCTTC
NA	TRBJ2-3	NA	TRBV5-1	CASSLQTGAVDTQYF	TGCGCCAGCAGCTTGCAGACGGGAGCGGTAGATACGCAGTATTTT
NA	TRBJ2-7	NA	TRBV10-1	CASSVQGMREQYF	TGCGCCAGCAGTGTTCAGGGAATGAGGGAGCAGTACTTC
NA	TRBJ2-6	NA	TRBV6-1	CASSALAGANVLTF	TGTGCCAGCAGTGCCTTGGCGGGGGCCAACGTCCTGACTTTC
NA	TRBJ2-1	NA	TRBV7-9	CASSSSDRASSYNEQFF	TGTGCCAGCAGCTCGTCGGACAGAGCGAGCTCCTACAATGAGCAGTTCTTC
NA	TRBJ2-3	NA	TRBV7-2	CASSLLATSTDTQYF	TGTGCCAGCAGCTTACTAGCGACTAGCACAGATACGCAGTATTTT
NA	TRBJ2-6	TRBD1	TRBV5-8	CASSSQGAGANVLTF	TGTGCCAGCAGCTCACAGGGGGCTGGGGCCAACGTCCTGACTTTC
NA	TRBJ1-5	NA	TRBV19	CASSTPGGGLSNQPQHF	TGTGCCAGTAGTACCCCGGGTGGGGGGCTCAGCAATCAGCCCCAGCATTTT
NA	TRBJ2-2	NA	TRBV5-1	CASSLGRAPTGELFF	TGCGCCAGCAGCTTGGGCAGGGCGCCCACCGGGGAGCTGTTTTTT
NA	TRBJ2-1	TRBD1	TRBV7-7	CASSKGASPNEQFF	TGTGCTAGCAGCAAGGGGGCTAGTCCCAATGAGCAGTTCTTC
NA	TRBJ2-1	NA	TRBV1	CTSSLRDNEQFF	TGCACCAGCAGCCTTAGGGATAATGAGCAGTTCTTC
NA	TRBJ2-5	NA	TRBV5-6	CASSFYREETQYF	TGTGCCAGCAGCTTTTACAGGGAAGAGACCCAGTACTTC
NA	TRBJ2-1	NA	TRBV30	CAWSVQLAANEQFF	TGTGCCTGGAGTGTACAGTTAGCGGCGAATGAGCAGTTCTTC
NA	TRBJ2-7	TRBD1	TRBV19	CASSPVADRASEQYF	TGTGCCAGTAGCCCGGTCGCTGACAGGGCCTCCGAGCAGTACTTC
NA	TRBJ2-7	NA	TRBV28	CASSRAMDPYEQYF	TGTGCCAGCAGTAGGGCGATGGACCCCTACGAGCAGTACTTC
NA	TRBJ2-7	TRBD1	TRBV7-8	CASSSRADRAIPNEQYF	TGTGCCAGCAGCTCCCGAGCGGACAGGGCAATCCCCAACGAGCAGTACTTC
NA	TRBJ2-3	NA	TRBV11-2	CASSPTSSIAADTQYF	TGTGCCAGCAGCCCAACTAGTTCTATCGCCGCCGATACGCAGTATTTT
NA	TRBJ2-5	TRBD1	TRBV7-3	CASSPRQGAGETQYF	TGTGCCAGCAGCCCCCGACAGGGGGCCGGGGAGACCCAGTACTTC
NA	TRBJ2-5	NA	TRBV14	CASSRGLETQYF	TGTGCCAGCAGCCGGGGGTTGGAGACCCAGTACTTC
NA	TRBJ1-2	NA	TRBV5-1	CASSLVRGSLSYGYTF	TGCGCCAGCAGCTTGGTCAGGGGTTCATTGAGTTATGGCTACACCTTC
NA	TRBJ2-2	NA	TRBV11-3	CASSFDGPGELFF	TGTGCCAGCAGCTTCGACGGGCCCGGGGAGCTGTTTTTT